One and the same sample provided the 30 T cell receptor beta chains below, sequenced in a study of neurological immune-mediated disorders. TCRdb used MiXCR to reprocess the 5' RACE reads, holding one entry per CDR3 protein. Among under 60,000 distinct CDR3 sequences listed, roughly 17% were seen once. Sequencing was performed on PBMCs. These receptors all stem from a man aged 55 to 69 in good health.

This clonotype was counted many times. The chain has TRBV5-1 and TRBJ2-1, with 9 bases that match TRBD1. Germline V gene sequence: CDR1 SGHRS, CDR2 YFSETQ. The CDR3 is 16 residues long. Trimming cost V 4 bases and J 1 base; bases outside gene matches: 6. The CDR3 sequence is CASSRTGDRSYNEQFF. The DNA for the CDR3 is TGCGCCAGCAGCAGGACAGGGGACAGGTCCTACAATGAGCAGTTCTTC.

This clonotype was picked up many times. The chain links TRBV5-6 to TRBJ1-1, with D perhaps matching TRBD1 (5 bases). Trimming removed 5 bases from V and 3 bases from J, with 17 bases in between. The CDR3 is 15 amino acids. Germline V CDR1 and CDR2: SGHDT, YYEEEE. The CDR3, as DNA: TGTGCCAGCAGATACGGGACGGGCACTTACACTGAAGCTTTCTTT. Translation gives CASRYGTGTYTEAFF.

This clonotype was picked up many times. The V gene is TRBV5-1, the J gene TRBJ2-2; TRBD2 agrees at 9 bases. The trim removed 0 bases at V and 4 bases at J, leaving 7 bases unmatched. The CDR3 spans 17 residues. The V gene's germline CDR1 is SGHRS and CDR2 YFSETQ. In DNA form, the CDR3 reads TGCGCCAGCAGCTTGGCCGCAGCGGGAGGCCTCACCGGGGAGCTGTTTTTT. Its protein product is CASSLAAAGGLTGELFF.

This clonotype was seen ten or more times. The V gene is TRBV7-2, the J gene TRBJ2-1; no clear D. The CDR3 loop spans 14 amino acids. Germline V CDR1 and CDR2: SGHTA, FQGNSA. Deletions cut 0 bases from V and 6 bases from J, with 9 bases between. In DNA, the CDR3 is TGTGCCAGCAGCTTAGCGATAGATCTCAATGAGCAGTTCTTC. Translating gives CASSLAIDLNEQFF.

The rearrangement links TRBV6-4 to TRBJ2-3, with 10 bases aligning to TRBD2. V lost 4 bases, J lost 5 bases, and 6 bases stayed unmatched. CDR3 size: 15 residues. Per the germline V gene, CDR1 is MRHNA and CDR2 is SNTAGT. The CDR3 loop is CASSVSKREGDTQYF. The CDR3 coding sequence is TGTGCCAGCAGTGTCTCCAAGCGGGAGGGAGATACGCAGTATTTT.

This clonotype was seen at least ten times. The gene calls are TRBV5-1 and TRBJ2-5, with D hard to call. This CDR3 region has 16 residues. CDR1 and CDR2 from the germline V gene are SGHRS and YFSETQ. V lost 1 base and J lost 1, with 14 bases in between. The CDR3, as DNA: TGCGCCAGCAGCTTGTACGGCCCCAGGTCCCAAGAGACCCAGTACTTC. Its translation is CASSLYGPRSQETQYF.

Many counts were recorded for this clonotype. The chain has TRBV5-1 and TRBJ2-2; D uncertain. CDR1 and CDR2 (germline): SGHRS, YFSETQ. Trimming left V 0 bases short and J 6 bases short, with 6 bases between. The CDR3 extends over 13 amino acids. CDR3 residues: CASSLDNPGELFF. The CDR3 nucleotides read TGCGCCAGCAGCTTGGACAACCCCGGGGAGCTGTTTTTT. Using reference TRBV5-1 and TRBJ2-2 for the parts outside the CDR3, the full variable domain is KAGVTQTPRYLIKTRGQQVTLSCSPISGHRSVSWYQQTPGQGLQFLFEYFSETQRNKGNFPGRFSGRQFSNSRSEMNVSTLELGDSALYLCASSLDNPGELFFGEGSRLTVL.

This clonotype was seen repeatedly, ten times or more. The genes are TRBV28 and TRBJ2-6; 7 nucleotides match TRBD2. The germline V gene has CDR1 MDHEN and CDR2 SYDVKM. This CDR3 has 15 residues. Trimming took 7 bases from V and 0 from J; bases not matched to a gene: 3. The DNA for the CDR3 is TGTGCCAGCATCCGGGACTACTCTGGGGCCAACGTCCTGACTTTC. Its translation: CASIRDYSGANVLTF.

The chain combines TRBV10-3 with TRBJ1-3; D not resolved. The CDR3 covers 14 residues. Trimming took off 6 bases at V and 0 bases at J, with 9 bases between the two ends. Germline V CDR1 and CDR2: ENHRY, SYGVKD. The CDR3 DNA sequence: TGTGCCATCAGCAAGGAAAGCTCTGGAAACACCATATATTTT. The encoded protein is CAISKESSGNTIYF.

This clonotype occurred many times. The rearrangement links TRBV27 to TRBJ2-2, with no clear D. V was shortened by 0 bases and J by 5 bases, with 7 bases between the two germline ends. CDR1 and CDR2 (germline): MNHEY, SMNVEV (reference sequence). There are 14 residues in the CDR3. Here the CDR3 reads CASSLSRATGELFF. In DNA form, the CDR3 reads TGTGCCAGCAGTTTATCAAGGGCGACCGGGGAGCTGTTTTTT.

This clonotype was counted many times. The chain links TRBV7-9 to TRBJ2-1, with D hard to call. This CDR3 has 17 residues. The ends were cut back, 1 base at V and 2 bases at J, with 15 bases in the middle. Germline CDR1 is SEHNR and CDR2 is FQNEAQ (reference sequence). The CDR3 DNA sequence: TGTGCCAGCAGCTTAGGGCCATCGGGTAGGGCCTACAATGAGCAGTTCTTC. This translates into CASSLGPSGRAYNEQFF.

There are many counts of this clonotype. The chain uses TRBV28 and TRBJ2-2, with D maybe TRBD1 (6 bases). V lost 6 bases to trimming and J lost 1 base, with 9 bases between them. Germline V lookup: CDR1 MDHEN, CDR2 SYDVKM. This CDR3 spans 14 amino acids. Written as DNA, the CDR3 is TGTGCCAGCAGAATGGGACAGAACACCGGGGAGCTGTTTTTT. Translated, it gives CASRMGQNTGELFF.

Many counts were recorded for this clonotype. The chain recombines TRBV5-6 with TRBJ2-1, with TRBD2 identical over 14 bases. The CDR3 extends over 17 amino acids. CDR1 is SGHDT, CDR2 YYEEEE, per germline. The V segment lost 4 bases and the J segment 6 bases; nucleotides outside the gene matches: 9. Here the CDR3 reads CASSRGTSGSWFNEQFF. The CDR3 DNA is TGTGCCAGCAGCCGAGGGACTAGCGGGAGCTGGTTCAATGAGCAGTTCTTC.

This clonotype was found many times. This chain joins TRBV28 and TRBJ2-7; D remains ambiguous. The CDR3 is made up of 15 amino acids. The V end lost 2 bases, the J end lost 4 bases, and 15 bases lay between the germline ends. Germline V gene data show CDR1 as MDHEN and CDR2 as SYDVKM. The CDR3 spells CASSLQSTAAYEQYF. The CDR3 nucleotides read TGTGCCAGCAGTTTACAGTCGACGGCGGCGTACGAGCAGTACTTC.

Regarding this clonotype: Relative to the germline gene, one junction end is altered; a read error may explain this. This rearrangement joins TRBV9 to TRBJ2-3; D call uncertain. Germline V lookup: CDR1 SGDLS, CDR2 YYNGEE. CDR3 length: 14 residues. The CDR3 here is CASSVERYTDTQYF. The CDR3 DNA reads as TGTGCCAGCAGCGTAGAACGGTACACAGATACGCAGTATTTC.

This chain connects TRBV20-1 to TRBJ2-1, with 7 positions matching TRBD2. Germline V gene lookup returns CDR1 DFQATT and CDR2 SNEGSKA (reference sequence). This CDR3 region has 18 residues. V lost 0 bases, J lost 2 bases, and 13 bases stayed unmatched. CDR3 nucleotide sequence: TGCAGTGCTAGAGAAATCGGGACTAAAGAGTGGACCTACAATGAGCAGTTCTTC. As protein: CSAREIGTKEWTYNEQFF.

This clonotype was seen many times. The chain is built from TRBV7-2 and TRBJ2-2; weak D call: TRBD2 (5 bases). In germline, CDR1 is SGHTA, CDR2 FQGNSA. This CDR3 has 12 residues. Deletions cut 6 bases from V and 7 bases from J, with 9 bases between. Here the CDR3 reads CASRFTSGELFF. CDR3 bases: TGTGCCAGCAGATTTACTAGCGGGGAGCTGTTTTTT.

As concerns this clonotype: Sequence at one end of the junction differs from germline and may be a read error. The rearrangement joins TRBV3-1 to TRBJ2-7; 7 bases map to TRBD2. The CDR3 has 21 residues. CDR1 and CDR2 from the germline V gene are LGHDT and YNNKEL (reference sequence). As DNA, the CDR3 is TGTGCCAGCAGACAAGATACCGTCGACGGTCTGACCGGGACTAACCCCTACGAGCAGTACTTT. Translation: CASRQDTVDGLTGTNPYEQYF.

This clonotype was observed at least ten times. This chain joins TRBV20-1 and TRBJ1-1; D gene unclear. This CDR3 comprises 14 residues. CDR1 and CDR2 from the germline V gene are DFQATT and SNEGSKA (reference sequence). V gave up 1 base and J gave up 7 bases, with 16 bases separating them. The CDR3 coding sequence is TGCAGTGCTAGAGCCGACCGAGGAAAGGGTGAAGCTTTCTTT. The encoded protein is CSARADRGKGEAFF.

This clonotype was recorded at least ten times. The chain joins TRBV20-1 to TRBJ2-3; TRBD2 is a possible D gene (6 bases). The CDR3 has 15 residues. V lost 6 bases, J lost 3 bases, and 19 bases lay in between. Germline lookup yields CDR1 DFQATT and CDR2 SNEGSKA (reference sequence). This CDR3 reads CSARFRDSGTDTQYF. For the CDR3, the DNA is TGCAGTGCCCGATTCCGGGACTCGGGGACAGATACGCAGTATTTT.

V usage is TRBV5-1 and J usage is TRBJ2-7; TRBD1 aligns across 10 bases. The trim removed 4 bases at V and 6 bases at J, leaving 4 bases unmatched. CDR3 length: 13 residues. From germline, CDR1 is SGHRS and CDR2 YFSETQ. The CDR3 loop reads CASSNRDRGEQYF. CDR3 DNA: TGCGCCAGCAGCAACCGGGACAGGGGCGAGCAGTACTTC.

This clonotype was detected ten times or more. The chain uses TRBV5-1 and TRBJ2-1; TRBD2 is a possible D gene (5 bases). The V end lost 1 base, the J end lost 5 bases, and 13 bases lay between the germline ends. This CDR3 has 15 amino acids. Germline V gives CDR1 SGHRS, CDR2 YFSETQ. For the CDR3, the DNA is TGCGCCAGCAGCTTGAGGAGACTACACGACAATGAGCAGTTCTTC. Translation: CASSLRRLHDNEQFF.

This clonotype appeared many times. The V call is TRBV7-8, the J call TRBJ2-5; D is undetermined. Trimming stripped 1 base from V and 5 bases from J, with 8 bases between. The CDR3 is made up of 13 amino acids. Germline V lookup: CDR1 SGHVS, CDR2 FQNEAQ. The CDR3: CASSLEDQETQYF. Here the CDR3 DNA reads TGTGCCAGCAGCTTAGAGGATCAGGAGACCCAGTACTTC.

This clonotype appeared many times. V gene TRBV12-3 or TRBV12-4 combines with J gene TRBJ2-3; 7 nucleotides align to TRBD1. The CDR3 loop spans 15 amino acids. J lost 4 bases, V lost 6 bases, and 10 bases had no gene match. The CDR3 protein is CASSAGQGEADTQYF. CDR3 nucleotides: TGTGCCAGCAGCGCCGGGCAGGGGGAAGCAGATACGCAGTATTTT.

At least ten counts were recorded for this clonotype. V usage is TRBV7-2 and J usage is TRBJ2-7, with 10 bases fitting TRBD2. Trimming at V came to 0 bases and at J to 6 bases, leaving 5 bases not matched to a gene. This CDR3 region has 15 residues. Germline CDR1 reads SGHTA; CDR2 reads FQGNSA. CDR3 bases: TGTGCCAGCAGCTTAGCTCTCCTAGCGGGAGCCGAGCAGTACTTC. As protein: CASSLALLAGAEQYF.

The V gene is TRBV15, the J gene TRBJ1-5, with TRBD1 as a possible D gene (6 bases). Trimming shortened V by 1 base and J by 6 bases, and 10 bases separated the two germline ends. CDR3 size: 14 residues. Germline V lookup: CDR1 LNHNV, CDR2 YYDKDF (reference sequence). CDR3 loop: CATSRGSGAQPQHF. The DNA for the CDR3 is TGTGCCACCAGCAGAGGGTCGGGGGCTCAGCCCCAGCATTTT.

This clonotype was counted ten times or more. This sequence joins TRBV20-1 and TRBJ2-7; 8 bases line up with TRBD1. Germline trimming cut 6 bases from V and 5 bases from J; bases unmatched to any gene: 12. Germline V gene sequence: CDR1 DFQATT, CDR2 SNEGSKA (reference sequence). CDR3 length: 14 residues. The CDR3 coding sequence is TGCAGTGCGTCCACGACCGGGACAGGCGACGAGCAGTACTTC. Its translation is CSASTTGTGDEQYF.

This clonotype was seen many times. The rearrangement joins TRBV7-2 to TRBJ2-4; D possibly uses TRBD1 or TRBD2 (5 bases each). Germline-derived CDR1 and CDR2 are SGHTA and FQGNSA. This CDR3 contains 14 residues. The V and J ends lost 1 base and 10 bases respectively, with 14 bases between them. The CDR3 DNA is TGTGCCAGCAGCTTAGACGTGGGGACCGTGATTCAGTACTTC. Protein: CASSLDVGTVIQYF.

This clonotype came up many times. The rearrangement links TRBV20-1 to TRBJ2-7; TRBD1 or TRBD2 may be the D gene (5 bases each). Trimming took 6 bases from V and 3 from J, leaving 18 bases between them. Germline V gene data show CDR1 as DFQATT and CDR2 as SNEGSKA (reference sequence). There are 14 residues in the CDR3. DNA for the CDR3: TGCAGTGCACTTAAGGGGACGGCTGACTACGAGCAGTACTTC. Protein: CSALKGTADYEQYF.

This clonotype came up many times. The chain uses TRBV20-1 and TRBJ1-1, with 8 bases matching TRBD1. Germline CDR1 reads DFQATT; CDR2 reads SNEGSKA (reference sequence). V trimming: 6 bases; J trimming: 0 bases; junction bases outside the gene matches: 3. This CDR3 contains 13 residues. In DNA, the CDR3 is TGCAGTGCCTCAGGGGGCTTGAACACTGAAGCTTTCTTT. Its protein product is CSASGGLNTEAFF.